One and the same sample provided the 20 T cell receptor beta chains below, sequenced in a study of blood T cells in healthy people across ages. With a J-beta primer mix and a sample-barcoded 5' primer, a second PCR ran roughly 6 to 11 cycles. Via MiXCR, TCRdb re-called the 5' RACE reads, giving one row per CDR3 protein. The data show under 750,000 distinct CDR3 sequences, about 45% seen once. The material sequenced was blood. The receptor set was obtained from an elderly man in good health.

This clonotype was detected a few times. The chain recombines TRBV7-3 with TRBJ2-3; 8 nucleotides line up with TRBD1. J lost 1 base, V lost 5 bases, and 8 bases had no gene match. CDR1 is SGHTA, CDR2 FQGTGA, per germline. This CDR3 region has 16 residues. CDR3 in amino acids: CASSDQGALGTDTQYF. For the CDR3, the DNA is TGTGCCAGCAGCGATCAGGGGGCTTTGGGCACAGATACGCAGTATTTT.

This clonotype was seen more than once but under ten times. The V call is TRBV7-2, the J call TRBJ2-3; 13 positions match TRBD2. Germline V CDR1 and CDR2: SGHTA, FQGNSA. The V and J ends lost 2 bases and 3 bases, in that order; junction bases with no gene match: 5. The CDR3 runs to 17 residues. The CDR3 coding sequence is TGTGCCAGCAGCTTATCAGGACTAGCGGGAGCTACAGATACGCAGTATTTT. Translating it yields CASSLSGLAGATDTQYF.

This clonotype was counted at least ten times. The germline gene is not matched at one end of the junction; a read error may be the cause. The chain combines TRBV6-6 with TRBJ1-2; no firm D call. The CDR3 is 15 amino acids. CDR1 and CDR2 from the germline V gene are MNHNY and SVGAGI (reference sequence). This CDR3 reads CASREPINPDYRYTF. The DNA of the CDR3 is TGTGCCAGCAGAGAACCAATCAACCCCGACTATCGCTACACCTTC.

This clonotype was observed at least ten times. This chain links TRBV6-5 with TRBJ1-6, with 8 bases identical to TRBD1. The CDR3 covers 17 residues. J was trimmed by 9 bases and V by 8 bases; bases with no gene match: 18. Germline CDR1 reads MNHEY; CDR2 reads SVGAGI. In nucleotides, the CDR3 is TGTGCCAGCCACGACAGGGGCTTGTTCCCCCTTAGTTCACCCCTCCACTTT. This sequence encodes CASHDRGLFPLSSPLHF.

This clonotype was observed at least ten times. The chain is built from TRBV12-3 or TRBV12-4 and TRBJ1-1, with D maybe TRBD1 (6 bases). Trimming shortened V by 0 bases and J by 2 bases, and 10 bases separated the two germline ends. The CDR3 covers 15 residues. In DNA form, the CDR3 reads TGTGCCAGCAGTTTAGCGGACAGCCCTAACACTGAAGCTTTCTTT. Translated, it gives CASSLADSPNTEAFF.

There are many counts of this clonotype. V gene TRBV6-5 combines with J gene TRBJ1-4; 8 bases map to TRBD1. The CDR3 is made up of 15 amino acids. Trimming took 6 bases from V and 0 from J; bases not matched to a gene: 3. Germline V gene sequence: CDR1 MNHEY, CDR2 SVGAGI. The CDR3: CASRRQGSTNEKLFF. The CDR3 DNA is TGTGCCAGCAGACGACAGGGGTCAACTAATGAAAAACTGTTTTTT.

In this sample, this clonotype turned up many times. This chain connects TRBV7-9 to TRBJ1-1; D call uncertain. Germline loops: CDR1 SEHNR, CDR2 FQNEAQ (reference sequence). Trimming removed 2 bases at V and 1 base at J, with 5 bases between. This CDR3 comprises 13 residues. CDR3 nucleotide sequence: TGTGCCAGCAGCTTACAGGAGAACACTGAAGCTTTCTTT. Translating gives CASSLQENTEAFF.

This clonotype was observed a few times. The chain is built from TRBV6-2 or TRBV6-3 and TRBJ2-7; the match to TRBD1 covers 9 bases. The V and J ends lost 2 bases and 3 bases, in that order; junction bases with no gene match: 5. The V gene's germline CDR1 is MNHEY and CDR2 SVGEGT. The CDR3 loop spans 15 amino acids. The CDR3 DNA reads as TGTGCCAGCAGTTACACAGGGACAGGGATCTACGAGCAGTACTTC. It is translated as CASSYTGTGIYEQYF.

The rearrangement links TRBV6-5 to TRBJ2-1; 10 nucleotides align to TRBD2. V lost 6 bases and J lost 8; bases outside the gene matches: 7. Germline V lookup: CDR1 MNHEY, CDR2 SVGAGI. CDR3 length: 14 residues. Here the CDR3 DNA reads TGTGCCAGCAGAAGGAGCGGGGGGGCAGATGAGCAGTTCTTC. This sequence encodes CASRRSGGADEQFF.

The genes are TRBV6-6 and TRBJ1-1; no reliable D call. V dropped 4 bases and J dropped 4 bases, with 10 bases sitting between them. The CDR3 sequence is 13 residues long. Germline lookup yields CDR1 MNHNY and CDR2 SVGAGI (reference sequence). The CDR3 here is CASSSLQGTEAFF. The CDR3 DNA reads as TGTGCCAGCAGTTCTCTCCAAGGCACTGAAGCTTTCTTT.

This clonotype showed up many times. V gene TRBV6-6 combines with J gene TRBJ1-2, with no clear D. CDR3 length equals 16 residues. The V and J ends lost 2 bases and 0 bases respectively, with 13 bases between them. In germline, CDR1 is MNHNY, CDR2 SVGAGI (reference sequence). As DNA, the CDR3 is TGTGCCAGCAGTTACCCCCCGGGGTCAGCTAACTATGGCTACACCTTC. Residues: CASSYPPGSANYGYTF.

This clonotype has more than one count but fewer than ten. A much larger clone lies a single base off, so this may be a read error. The chain employs TRBV6-6 and TRBJ2-7; 9 nucleotides line up with TRBD2. CDR1 and CDR2 from the germline V gene are MNHNY and SVGAGI (reference sequence). This CDR3 has 14 amino acids. V trimming: 6 bases; J trimming: 7 bases; junction bases outside the gene matches: 10. Here the CDR3 DNA reads TGTGCCAGCAGGCGCGGGGGGGCCGGTGATGAGCAGTACTTC. It codes for CASRRGGAGDEQYF.

In this sample, this clonotype turned up a few times. The chain links TRBV6-1 to TRBJ2-3; the match to TRBD1 covers 9 bases. Per germline, CDR1 MNHNS and CDR2 SASEGT. V lost 4 bases, J lost 2 bases, and 4 bases stayed unmatched. The CDR3 is made up of 15 amino acids. The DNA for the CDR3 is TGTGCCAGCAGTGGCGGACAGGGGTTCACAGATACGCAGTATTTT. Translated, it gives CASSGGQGFTDTQYF.

This clonotype was seen only a few times. The V and J genes are TRBV7-9 and TRBJ1-5, with D perhaps matching TRBD1 (6 bases). Trimming shortened V by 1 base and J by 6 bases, and 16 bases separated the two germline ends. This CDR3 is built from 16 residues. Germline V gives CDR1 SEHNR, CDR2 FQNEAQ (reference sequence). This chain's CDR3 is CASSLGSGDKGQPQHF. CDR3 DNA sequence: TGTGCCAGCAGCTTAGGGAGCGGGGACAAAGGTCAGCCCCAGCATTTT.

This chain uses TRBV2 with TRBJ2-7, with 8 positions matching TRBD2. The CDR3 spans 13 residues. The V segment lost 10 bases and the J segment 1 base; nucleotides outside the gene matches: 6. The germline CDR1 and CDR2 sequences are SNHLY and FYNNEI. For the CDR3, the DNA is TGTGCCACTCAGCGGGGGCCATCCTACGAGCAGTACTTC. Its protein is CATQRGPSYEQYF.

This clonotype was recorded a few times. The V and J genes are TRBV5-1 and TRBJ2-4; D assignment may be TRBD1 or TRBD2 (5 bases each). The J call is doubtful: the DNA matches TRBJ2-7 better. The CDR3 length is 14 residues. Germline loops: CDR1 SGHRS, CDR2 YFSETQ. The CDR3 bases are TGCGCCAGCAGCTTCTCGCCAGGGAGTGTCGAGCAGTACTTC. Its protein product is CASSFSPGSVEQYF.

The chain has TRBV28 and TRBJ2-5; 9 nucleotides match TRBD1. The J call is doubtful: the DNA matches TRBJ2-7 better. Germline V lookup: CDR1 MDHEN, CDR2 SYDVKM. The CDR3 is 13 amino acids. CDR3 sequence: CASKRTGAHEQYF. For the CDR3, the DNA is TGTGCCAGCAAAAGGACAGGGGCCCACGAGCAGTACTTC.

This clonotype was seen at least ten times. V and J are TRBV20-1 and TRBJ2-7; 14 positions agree with TRBD2. With V trimmed by 6 bases and J by 7 bases, 8 bases remained unmatched. The germline V gene encodes CDR1 DFQATT and CDR2 SNEGSKA (reference sequence). This CDR3 spans 14 amino acids. The CDR3 bases are TGCAGTGCCGCGACTAGCGGGGGGGCGAAGGAGCAGTACTTC. Its protein product is CSAATSGGAKEQYF.

This clonotype was seen more than once but under ten times. This chain links TRBV4-3 with TRBJ2-7; 8 nucleotides match TRBD2. Unmatched junction bases numbered 6, after V lost 1 base and J lost 4 bases. The CDR3 loop spans 15 amino acids. Germline CDR1 is LGHNA and CDR2 is YSLEER. The CDR3 region has the DNA TGCGCCAGCAGCCAAGGTCCACTAGCGGCATACGAGCAGTACTTC. Its protein is CASSQGPLAAYEQYF.

The chain links TRBV7-6 to TRBJ2-7; D is ambiguous. Germline V CDR1 and CDR2: SGHVS, FNYEAQ. Trimming took off 5 bases at V and 6 bases at J, with 14 bases between the two ends. The CDR3 is made up of 13 amino acids. Here the CDR3 reads CASSVGPGCEQYF. CDR3 DNA: TGTGCCAGCAGCGTGGGTCCTGGTTGCGAGCAGTACTTC.